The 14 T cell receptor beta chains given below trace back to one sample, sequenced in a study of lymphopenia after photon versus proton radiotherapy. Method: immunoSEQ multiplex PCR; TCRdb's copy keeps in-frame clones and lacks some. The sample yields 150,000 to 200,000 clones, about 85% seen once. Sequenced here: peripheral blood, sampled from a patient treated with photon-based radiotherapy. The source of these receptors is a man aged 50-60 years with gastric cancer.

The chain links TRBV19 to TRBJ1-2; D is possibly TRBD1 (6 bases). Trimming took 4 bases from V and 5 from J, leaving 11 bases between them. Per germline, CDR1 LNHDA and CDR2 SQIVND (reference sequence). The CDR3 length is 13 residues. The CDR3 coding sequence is TGTGCCAGTAGTACGGACAGACTTTATGGCTACACCTTC. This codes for CASSTDRLYGYTF.

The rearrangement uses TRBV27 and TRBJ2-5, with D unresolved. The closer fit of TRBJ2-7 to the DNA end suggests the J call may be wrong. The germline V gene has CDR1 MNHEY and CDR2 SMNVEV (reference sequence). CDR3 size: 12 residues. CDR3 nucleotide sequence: TGTGCCAGCGAAGCTCGGTCCTACGAGCAGTACTTC. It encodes CASEARSYEQYF.

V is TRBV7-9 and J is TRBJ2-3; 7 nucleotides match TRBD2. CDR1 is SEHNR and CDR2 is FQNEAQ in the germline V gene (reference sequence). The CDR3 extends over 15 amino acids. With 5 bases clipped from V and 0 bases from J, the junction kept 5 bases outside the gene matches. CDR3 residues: CASSVSGASTDTQYF. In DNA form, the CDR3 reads TGTGCCAGCAGCGTAAGCGGGGCTAGCACAGATACGCAGTATTTT. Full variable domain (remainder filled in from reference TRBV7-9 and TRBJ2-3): DTGVSQNPRHKITKRGQNVTFRCDPISEHNRLYWYRQTLGQGPEFLTYFQNEAQLEKSRLLSDRFSAERPKGSFSTLEIQRTEQGDSAMYLCASSVSGASTDTQYFGPGTRLTVL.

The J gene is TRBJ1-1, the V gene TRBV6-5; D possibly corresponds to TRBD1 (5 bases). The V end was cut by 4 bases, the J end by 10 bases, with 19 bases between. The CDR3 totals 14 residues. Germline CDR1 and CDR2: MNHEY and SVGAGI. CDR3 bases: TGTGCCAGCAGTTTTTCCGGGACGCGCCCCGGAGCTTTCTTT. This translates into CASSFSGTRPGAFF.

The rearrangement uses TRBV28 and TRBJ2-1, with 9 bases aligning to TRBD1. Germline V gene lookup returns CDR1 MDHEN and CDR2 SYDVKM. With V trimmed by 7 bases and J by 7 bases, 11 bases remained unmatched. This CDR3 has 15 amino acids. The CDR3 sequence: CASNRPGTGYNEQFF. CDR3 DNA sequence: TGTGCCAGCAATCGTCCAGGGACAGGGTATAATGAGCAGTTCTTC.

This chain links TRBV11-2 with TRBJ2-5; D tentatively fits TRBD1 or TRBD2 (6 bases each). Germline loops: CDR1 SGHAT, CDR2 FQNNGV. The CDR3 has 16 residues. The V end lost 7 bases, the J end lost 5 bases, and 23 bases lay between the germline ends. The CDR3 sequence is CASTYGGGLRVETQYF. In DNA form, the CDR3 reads TGTGCCAGCACGTACGGTGGGGGGCTGCGGGTTGAGACCCAGTACTTC.

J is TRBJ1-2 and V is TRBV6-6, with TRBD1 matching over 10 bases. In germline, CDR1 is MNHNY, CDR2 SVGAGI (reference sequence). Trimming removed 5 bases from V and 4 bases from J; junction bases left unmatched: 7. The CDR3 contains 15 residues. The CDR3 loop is CASSGQGENSYGYTF. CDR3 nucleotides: TGTGCCAGCAGTGGACAGGGGGAAAATTCCTATGGCTACACCTTC.

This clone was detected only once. CDR3 region: CASSLAGGPYYEQYF. The CDR3 DNA reads as TGCGCCAGCAGCTTGGCCGGGGGACCTTACTACGAGCAGTACTTC. This chain joins TRBV5-1 and TRBJ2-7; possibly TRBD2 for D (6 bases). Germline V lookup: CDR1 SGHRS, CDR2 YFSETQ. This CDR3 region has 15 residues. Trimming took off 0 bases at V and 3 bases at J, with 13 bases between the two ends.

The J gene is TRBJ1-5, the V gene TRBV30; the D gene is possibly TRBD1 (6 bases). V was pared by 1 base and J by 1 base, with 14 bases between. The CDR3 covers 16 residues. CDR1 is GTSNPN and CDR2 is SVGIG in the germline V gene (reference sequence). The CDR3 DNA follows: TGTGCCTGGAGTGCCTGGACAGCCCACAGCAATCAGCCCCAGCATTTT. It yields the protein CAWSAWTAHSNQPQHF.

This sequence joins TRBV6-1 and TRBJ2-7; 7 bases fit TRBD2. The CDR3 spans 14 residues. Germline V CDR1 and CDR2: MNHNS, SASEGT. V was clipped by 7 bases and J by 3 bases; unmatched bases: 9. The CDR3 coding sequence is TGTGCCAGCATCCCTCCGGGAGGTAACTACGAGCAGTACTTC. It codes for CASIPPGGNYEQYF.

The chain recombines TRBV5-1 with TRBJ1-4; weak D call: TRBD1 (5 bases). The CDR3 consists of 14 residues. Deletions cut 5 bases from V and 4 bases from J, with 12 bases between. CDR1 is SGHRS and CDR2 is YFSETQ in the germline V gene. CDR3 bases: TGCGCCAGCAGACGTGCAGGGAGTAATGAAAAACTGTTTTTT. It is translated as CASRRAGSNEKLFF.

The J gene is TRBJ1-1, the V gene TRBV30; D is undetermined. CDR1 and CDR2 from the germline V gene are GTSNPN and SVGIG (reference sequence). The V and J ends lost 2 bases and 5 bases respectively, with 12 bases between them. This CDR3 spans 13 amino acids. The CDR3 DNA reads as TGTGCCTGGAGTCCGACGGTGGGGACTGAAGCTTTCTTT. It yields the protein CAWSPTVGTEAFF.

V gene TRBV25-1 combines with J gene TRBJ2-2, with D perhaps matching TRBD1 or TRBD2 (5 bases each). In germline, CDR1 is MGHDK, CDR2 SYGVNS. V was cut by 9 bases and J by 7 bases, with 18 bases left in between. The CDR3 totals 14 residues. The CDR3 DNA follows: TGTGCCAGTACGCCCGGGACCCACGACGGGGAGCTGTTTTTT. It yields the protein CASTPGTHDGELFF.

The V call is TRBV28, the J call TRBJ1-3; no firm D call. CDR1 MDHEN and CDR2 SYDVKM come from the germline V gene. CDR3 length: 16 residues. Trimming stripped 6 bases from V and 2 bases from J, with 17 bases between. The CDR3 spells CASSPLSRTTGNTIYF. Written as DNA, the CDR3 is TGTGCCAGCAGCCCGTTGAGCAGGACGACTGGAAACACCATATATTTT.